This entry lists 5 T cell receptor beta chains sequenced from one sample in a study of CD8 T cells in ankylosing spondylitis. Using its own MiXCR run on the 5' RACE reads, TCRdb lists one record per CDR3 protein. Of around 150,000 distinct CDR3 sequences in the sample, approximately 20% were seen once. Sequences were obtained from blood, either unsorted or a sorted T cell fraction (not recorded which). The source is a male donor with ankylosing spondylitis or in good health (not recorded which).

The chain is built from TRBV6-4 and TRBJ2-7; possibly TRBD2 for D (6 bases). Between the trimmed V and J ends, which lost 11 bases and 7 bases, there was a span of 6 bases. CDR1 MRHNA and CDR2 SNTAGT come from the germline V gene. CDR3 length equals 8 residues. The CDR3 coding sequence is TGTGCCGGGGGGGAGCAGTACTTC. Its translation: CAGGEQYF.

At least ten counts were recorded for this clonotype. The J gene is TRBJ2-3, the V gene TRBV7-2; TRBD1 matches at 8 bases. CDR3 length: 16 residues. The V gene end was trimmed by 5 bases and the J gene end by 4 bases; junction bases not matched to a gene: 11. CDR1 is SGHTA and CDR2 is FQGNSA in the germline V gene. The CDR3 loop is CASSPSMDRVPDTQYF. The DNA for the CDR3 is TGTGCCAGCAGCCCTTCCATGGACAGGGTCCCAGATACGCAGTATTTT.

This clonotype has a count of ten or more. The chain combines TRBV29-1 with TRBJ2-7, with D possibly matching TRBD1 (5 bases). Deletions cut 4 bases from V and 1 base from J, with 11 bases between. Germline V gene data show CDR1 as SQVTM and CDR2 as ANQGSEA. The CDR3 extends over 13 amino acids. The CDR3 is CSVVRGKSYEQYF. CDR3 nucleotide sequence: TGCAGCGTTGTAAGGGGAAAATCCTACGAGCAGTACTTC.

This rearrangement joins TRBV27 to TRBJ2-7; a possible D gene is TRBD1 (5 bases). The germline CDR1 and CDR2 sequences are MNHEY and SMNVEV (reference sequence). V dropped 4 bases and J dropped 3 bases, with 7 bases sitting between them. The CDR3 has 12 residues. The CDR3 region is CASSSGFYEQYF. Written as DNA, the CDR3 is TGTGCCAGCAGTTCAGGGTTCTACGAGCAGTACTTC.

The V and J genes are TRBV28 and TRBJ1-4; D gene uncertain. Germline loops: CDR1 MDHEN, CDR2 SYDVKM. The CDR3 runs to 16 residues. V lost 3 bases and J 1 base, leaving 12 bases between the germline ends. Here the CDR3 DNA reads TGTGCCAGCAGTTTCGAAACCGTCGGAACTAATGAAAAACTGTTTTTT. As protein: CASSFETVGTNEKLFF.